Included here is one TCR beta chain sequence, with context. The sample belongs to a study of blood T cell repertoires in COVID-19. Study in general: Acute and convalescent COVID-19 specimens originated in the United States, Italy and Spain. Sources were T cells, B-cell-depleted T cells, or PBMCs; the material itself was cDNA or gDNA.

Original data processing: Estimates of nucleated cell counts were drawn from the amplification of reference gene primers. Using immunoSEQ multiplex PCR, the repertoire was profiled, and TCRdb retains in-frame clones only, with some absent. V, J and clone size were drawn from that table, and D and trimming were deduced from the DNA. The table has 80,000 or so clones, more than 65% seen once; the top ten hold around 12%. Trimming removed 7 bases at V and 0 bases at J, with 9 bases between. There are 13 residues in the CDR3. Germline loops: CDR1 MNHEY, CDR2 SVGAGI. This sequence joins TRBV6-5 and TRBJ1-2; the D is unclear. Sequencing input: peripheral blood. This receptor was obtained from an elderly man with acute or convalescent COVID-19. CDR3 DNA: TGTGCCAGCACGGCGGGGACTAACTATGGCTACACCTTC. It yields the protein CASTAGTNYGYTF.